This entry concerns a single TCR beta chain. Sequencing was performed with immunoSEQ multiplex PCR; in TCRdb, only in-frame clones are kept and a portion is missing. This sample contains roughly 200,000 clones. This sample is part of a study of control samples from healthy donors and cancer patients. Germline V gives CDR1 SGHRS, CDR2 YFSETQ. The CDR3 consists of 15 residues. V gave up 4 bases and J gave up 3 bases; unmatched junction bases: 7. The rearrangement links TRBV5-1 to TRBJ2-3, with 8 bases aligning to TRBD2. This clonotype was sampled from a woman in her 30s in good health. Sequencing input: blood. The CDR3 DNA is TGCGCCAGCAGCCGTAGCGGGGCCGAAACAGATACGCAGTATTTT. Amino acid sequence: CASSRSGAETDTQYF.